A single sample gave rise to the 15 T cell receptor beta chains below, sequenced in a study of blood T cell repertoires in COVID-19. TCRdb keeps only in-frame clones here, not all; method: immunoSEQ multiplex PCR. The table records a few hundred thousand clones, roughly 88% of them present only once. The sequenced sample was peripheral blood. The receptors here all came from a woman aged 50 to 60 with acute or convalescent COVID-19.

The chain joins TRBV7-2 to TRBJ2-7; TRBD2 matches 7 bases. After removal of 2 bases from V and 2 bases from J, the junction contained 6 bases not matched to a gene. The germline CDR1 and CDR2 sequences are SGHTA and FQGNSA. The CDR3 sequence is 15 residues long. The CDR3 sequence is CASSLNPGGTYEQYF. CDR3 coding DNA: TGTGCCAGCAGCTTAAACCCGGGAGGAACCTACGAGCAGTACTTC.

This chain uses TRBV24-1 with TRBJ2-1; TRBD1 aligns across 10 bases. This CDR3 is built from 17 residues. The junction had 12 bases not matched to a gene; V was cut back by 3 bases and J by 8 bases. Germline CDR1 KGHDR, CDR2 SFDVKD. For the CDR3, the DNA is TGTGCCACCAGTGATCCGACAGGGGGCCCCTTAAAGGATGAGCAGTTCTTC. Its translation is CATSDPTGGPLKDEQFF.

The CDR3 here is CASSQMFGQGNTEAFF. The CDR3 region has the DNA TGTGCCAGCAGCCAAATGTTCGGACAGGGGAACACTGAAGCTTTCTTT. The chain carries TRBV11-1 and TRBJ1-1, with 8 bases that match TRBD1. J lost 1 base, V lost 5 bases, and 9 bases had no gene match. CDR3 size: 16 residues. CDR1 SGHAT and CDR2 FQDESV come from the germline V gene (reference sequence).

The chain links TRBV11-2 to TRBJ2-6; tentatively, D is TRBD2 (6 bases). This CDR3 is 15 amino acids long. Per germline, CDR1 SGHAT and CDR2 FQNNGV. V was clipped by 3 bases and J by 2 bases, with 8 bases between them. Here the CDR3 DNA reads TGTGCCAGCAGCTTGCGGGGAGCTGGGGCCAACGTCCTGACTTTC. Translation gives CASSLRGAGANVLTF. Drawing the rest from reference TRBV11-2 and TRBJ2-6, the complete variable domain is EAGVAQSPRYKIIEKRQSVAFWCNPISGHATLYWYQQILGQGPKLLIQFQNNGVVDDSQLPKDRFSAERLKGVDSTLKIQPAKLEDSAVYLCASSLRGAGANVLTFGAGSRLTVL.

This chain connects TRBV7-2 to TRBJ2-7; TRBD2 matches 10 bases. Germline CDR1 SGHTA, CDR2 FQGNSA. This CDR3 is built from 15 residues. V was clipped by 5 bases and J by 1 base; unmatched bases: 5. The CDR3 reads CASSLRLAGSYEQYF. The CDR3 DNA is TGTGCCAGCAGCCTTAGACTAGCGGGTTCCTACGAGCAGTACTTC.

The chain uses TRBV6-2 or TRBV6-3 and TRBJ2-7, with TRBD1 matching over 7 bases. There are 16 residues in the CDR3. Germline V CDR1 and CDR2: MNHEY, SVGEGT. The ends lost 4 bases at V and 5 bases at J; junction bases unmatched: 14. The CDR3 DNA is TGTGCCAGCAGTTTGAGGATCACAGGGGATCTGCACGAGCAGTACTTC. Protein product: CASSLRITGDLHEQYF.

This chain uses TRBV24-1 with TRBJ2-1, with a possible D match to TRBD2 (6 bases). This CDR3 has 14 residues. The V gene lost 1 base and the J gene lost 3 bases, with 6 bases spanning the gap. The V gene's germline CDR1 is KGHDR and CDR2 SFDVKD. CDR3 sequence (DNA): TGTGCCACCAGTGATTTCGGGGGCTACAATGAGCAGTTCTTC. Its translation: CATSDFGGYNEQFF.

This chain links TRBV7-2 with TRBJ1-3, with TRBD1 identical over 7 bases. The CDR3 is 16 amino acids. V shed 2 bases and J 4 bases; nucleotides not matched to a gene: 8. Germline assignment: CDR1 SGHTA and CDR2 FQGNSA. This CDR3 reads CASSLKGATLGNTIYF. In nucleotides, the CDR3 is TGTGCCAGCAGCTTAAAGGGGGCGACTTTGGGAAACACCATATATTTT. The full variable domain, with the rest looked up from reference TRBV7-2 and TRBJ1-3, is GAGVSQSPSNKVTEKGKDVELRCDPISGHTALYWYRQSLGQGLEFLIYFQGNSAPDKSGLPSDRFSAERTGGSVSTLTIQRTQQEDSAVYLCASSLKGATLGNTIYFGEGSWLTVV.

The chain carries TRBV28 and TRBJ2-3; 9 nucleotides align to TRBD2. CDR3 length equals 16 residues. The trim removed 3 bases at V and 4 bases at J, leaving 8 bases unmatched. CDR1 MDHEN and CDR2 SYDVKM come from the germline V gene. CDR3 coding DNA: TGTGCCAGCAGTTTGATTAGCGGGAGCCGCCCAGATACGCAGTATTTT. Its protein product is CASSLISGSRPDTQYF. The variable domain in full, completed from reference TRBV28 and TRBJ2-3, reads DVKVTQSSRYLVKRTGEKVFLECVQDMDHENMFWYRQDPGLGLRLIYFSYDVKMKEKGDIPEGYSVSREKKERFSLILESASTNQTSMYLCASSLISGSRPDTQYFGPGTRLTVL.

V and J are TRBV7-8 and TRBJ2-7; 7 bases agree with TRBD1. Germline values: CDR1 SGHVS, CDR2 FQNEAQ. This CDR3 is built from 14 residues. Germline trimming cut 4 bases from V and 4 bases from J; bases unmatched to any gene: 7. The CDR3 bases are TGTGCCAGCAGCTCCCGGGACAGCGAATACGAGCAGTACTTC. This translates into CASSSRDSEYEQYF.

The rearrangement links TRBV28 to TRBJ1-6, with unresolved D. Trimming pared 2 bases from V and 8 bases from J, leaving 13 bases between. From germline, CDR1 is MDHEN and CDR2 SYDVKM. The CDR3 has 15 residues. This CDR3 is CASSLRPNEDSPLHF. CDR3 bases: TGTGCCAGCAGTTTAAGACCTAATGAGGATTCACCCCTCCACTTT.

This clone was observed once. CDR3 loop: CSAGGRSSYNEQFF. In nucleotides, the CDR3 is TGCAGCGCCGGGGGGAGGAGCTCCTACAATGAGCAGTTCTTC. V usage is TRBV29-1 and J usage is TRBJ2-1; 7 nucleotides align to TRBD2. V lost 7 bases and J lost 0; bases outside the gene matches: 6. The CDR3 has 14 residues. CDR1 is SQVTM and CDR2 is ANQGSEA in the germline V gene.

The chain joins TRBV7-3 to TRBJ2-3; perhaps TRBD2 as D (7 bases). V was trimmed by 5 bases and J by 2 bases, leaving 20 bases between them. The CDR3 sequence is 17 residues long. Germline CDR1 and CDR2: SGHTA and FQGTGA. The CDR3 bases are TGTGCCAGCAGCCCAAGGGGGGGGCCGACCCCCACAGATACGCAGTATTTT. As protein: CASSPRGGPTPTDTQYF.

The rearrangement joins TRBV5-1 to TRBJ2-2; TRBD2 agrees at 10 bases. Germline V lookup: CDR1 SGHRS, CDR2 YFSETQ. The CDR3 extends over 16 amino acids. The ends lost 7 bases at V and 0 bases at J; junction bases unmatched: 6. CDR3 amino acids: CASQLAGPPNTGELFF. The CDR3 DNA sequence: TGCGCCAGCCAACTAGCGGGGCCCCCGAACACCGGGGAGCTGTTTTTT.

A word on this clone: This sample includes further DNA sequences coding for the same CDR3. The CDR3 is CASRDRYNQPQHF. As DNA, the CDR3 is TGTGCCAGTAGGGACAGGTATAATCAGCCCCAGCATTTT. The chain links TRBV19 to TRBJ1-5; 7 nucleotides line up with TRBD1. Germline V gene lookup returns CDR1 LNHDA and CDR2 SQIVND (reference sequence). The CDR3 covers 13 residues. The V gene end was trimmed by 6 bases and the J gene end by 4 bases; junction bases not matched to a gene: 3.